The clone carrying this T cell receptor beta chain was observed at least ten times. Its antigen is unidentified. The sample is drawn from a study of regulatory T cells in long-lasting Graves disease. General study results and limits: Not thyroid tissue but only peripheral blood was studied.

J was trimmed by 3 bases and V by 4 bases; bases with no gene match: 1. The CDR3 totals 13 residues. Time point defined: newly diagnosed GD, antithyroid drugs for less than 3 months. RNA isolated from PBMCs was used to make the TCR library. The TCR beta library used iRepertoire HTBI primers with Arm-PCR amplification of CDR3. TCRdb re-derived calls from the multiplex PCR reads in MiXCR, one entry per CDR3 protein. The profile covers about 430,000 distinct CDR3 sequences, with 15% appearing a single time and over 7.5% taken by the ten largest. The same sample was also studied in work on T cells in Graves' hyperthyroidism and ophthalmopathy. This second study says: Patients having uncontrolled infection, another autoimmune disease, pregnancy or lactation were not included.

This specimen consisted of peripheral blood mononuclear cells (PBMCs), obtained at new diagnosis, from a patient treated with antithyroid drugs. The J gene is TRBJ2-7, the V gene TRBV12-3 or TRBV12-4; TRBD1 matches 9 bases. This receptor was identified in a woman in her forties with Graves disease. The CDR3 region has the DNA TGTGCCAGCAGTTACAGGGGGCACTACGAGCAGTACTTC. It codes for CASSYRGHYEQYF.